This T cell receptor (beta chain) was captured in a study of blood T cell repertoires in COVID-19 (dated by TCRdb to 2018 to 2021). For the wider study: Collaborator samples came from the United States, Italy and Spain and covered acute and convalescent phases of COVID-19. The repertoires were made available in a free public database intended to serve as a resource for research on the immune response to SARS-CoV-2. A de-identified subject ID, COVID-19 status, age in years and sex were almost always included in the sample metadata. HLA class I and class II types, where available, came from metadata supplied by the sample provider rather than from assay-based typing. The samples were drawn from two sources: the first 160 participants of the ongoing ImmuneRACE study, and 1,200 or so subjects contributed by 6 global collaborators. The material from the prospective study consisted of cDNA or gDNA derived from T cells, B-cell-depleted T cells, or PBMCs. Subjects who had been exposed to COVID-19, were actively infected with it, or had recovered from it provided the deeply sampled blood TCRbeta repertoires that made up the dataset. Results and caveats for the whole study, not just this receptor: Clinical and demographic metadata were provided uncurated, with the amount varying by source and participant.

Participants in the prospective study were aged roughly 18 to 90 years, lived in 24 United States geographic areas, and enrolled through a virtual design. In the prospective study, participants were assigned to cohorts based on the clinical history participants reported in a screening survey and a study questionnaire. Exposed participants had been in contact with someone with a PCR-confirmed or clinician-diagnosed COVID-19 case within 2 weeks of study entry. Each participant in the prospective study had whole blood, serum and a nasopharyngeal or oropharyngeal swab collected by mobile phlebotomists. Over an approximately 2-month period, participants in the prospective study had the option of providing additional blood draws and questionnaires. Prospective study blood samples were shipped either frozen or at room temperature before DNA extraction. Reading from cysteine to phenylalanine, the CDR3 counts 14 amino acids. The entry retains the CDR3 DNA only, 42 bases that are in frame from base 1. Germline trimming: 3 bases from V, 5 bases from J; junction bases outside gene matches: 2. CDR1 and CDR2, per the germline V gene (reference sequence), are LNHDA and SQIVND.

As for this clone: It lacks a known antigen. Base qualities are missing; no much larger clone stands one base away.

The immunoSEQ Assay, a bias-controlled multiplex PCR, was used to amplify TCRbeta CDR3 regions from genomic DNA. In the original analysis: Within the assay, amplification of reference gene primers was used to estimate how many nucleated cells each sample contained. Sequence reads were collapsed and filtered to measure the absolute abundance of every unique TCRbeta CDR3 rearrangement. For each sample, productive Simpson clonality was calculated by taking the square root of Simpson's diversity index across productive rearrangements. This is the immuneACCESS table as TCRdb keeps it, with only in-frame sequences that have V and J called. A part of the clones is gone; compared with another copy, unresolved V genes explain less than half, and the rest is unexplained. D and trimming come from the DNA, and the V and J calls and clone size come from that table. The sample table lists hundreds of thousands of clones, roughly 84% of them with a count of one. Approximately 1.5% of the sample is taken by the ten largest.

The receptor's source is a woman aged 18-29 years who had been exposed to COVID-19. Sample: PBMCs or T cells enriched from blood (not recorded which). This receptor chain uses TRBV19 and TRBJ1-2; a stretch of 11 junction bases matches TRBD1. The CDR3 protein is CASSIGQGAYGYTF. The nucleotide sequence is given as TGTGCCAGTAGTATCGGACAGGGGGCGTATGGCTACACCTTC.